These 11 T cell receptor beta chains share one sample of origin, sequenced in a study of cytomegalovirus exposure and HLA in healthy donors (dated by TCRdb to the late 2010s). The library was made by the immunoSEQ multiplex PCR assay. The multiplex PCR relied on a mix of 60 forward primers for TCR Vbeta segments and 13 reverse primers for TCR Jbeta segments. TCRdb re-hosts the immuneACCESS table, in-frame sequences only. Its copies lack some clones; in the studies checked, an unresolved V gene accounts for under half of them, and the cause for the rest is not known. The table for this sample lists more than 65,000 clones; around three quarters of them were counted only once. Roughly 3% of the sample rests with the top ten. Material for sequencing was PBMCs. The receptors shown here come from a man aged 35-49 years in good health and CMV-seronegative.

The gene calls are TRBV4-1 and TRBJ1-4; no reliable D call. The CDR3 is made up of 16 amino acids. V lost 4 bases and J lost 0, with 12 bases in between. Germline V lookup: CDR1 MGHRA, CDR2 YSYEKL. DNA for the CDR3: TGCGCCAGCAGCCCTTCCGAGAGTGCAACTAATGAAAAACTGTTTTTT. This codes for CASSPSESATNEKLFF.

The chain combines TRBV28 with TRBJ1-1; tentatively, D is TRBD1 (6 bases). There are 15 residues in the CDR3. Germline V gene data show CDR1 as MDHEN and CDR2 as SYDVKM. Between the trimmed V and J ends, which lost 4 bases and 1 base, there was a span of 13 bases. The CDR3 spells CASSSTGTRNTEAFF. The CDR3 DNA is TGTGCCAGCAGTTCTACCGGGACACGGAACACTGAAGCTTTCTTT.

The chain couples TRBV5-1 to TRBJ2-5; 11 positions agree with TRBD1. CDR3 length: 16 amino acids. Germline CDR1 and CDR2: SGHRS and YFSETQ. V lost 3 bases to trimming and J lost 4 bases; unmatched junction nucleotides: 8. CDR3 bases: TGCGCCAGCAGCTCGGGACAGGGGGTATATGGAGAGACCCAGTACTTC. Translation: CASSSGQGVYGETQYF.

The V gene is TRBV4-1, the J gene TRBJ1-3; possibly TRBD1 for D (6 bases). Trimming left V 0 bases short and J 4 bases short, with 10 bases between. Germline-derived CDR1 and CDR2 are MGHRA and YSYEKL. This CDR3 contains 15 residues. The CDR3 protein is CASSQDNRAGNTIYF. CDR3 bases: TGCGCCAGCAGCCAAGATAACAGGGCGGGAAACACCATATATTTT.

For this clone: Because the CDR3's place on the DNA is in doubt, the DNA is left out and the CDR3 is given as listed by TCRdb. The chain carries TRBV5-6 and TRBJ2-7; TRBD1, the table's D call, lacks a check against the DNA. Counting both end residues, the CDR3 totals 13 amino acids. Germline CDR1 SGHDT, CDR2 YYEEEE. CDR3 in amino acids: CASILGDKDEQYF.

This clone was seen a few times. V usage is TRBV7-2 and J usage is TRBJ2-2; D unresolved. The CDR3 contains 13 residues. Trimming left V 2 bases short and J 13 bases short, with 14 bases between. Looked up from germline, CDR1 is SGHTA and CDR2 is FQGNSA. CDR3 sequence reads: CASSLPNRVGLFF. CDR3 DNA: TGTGCCAGCAGCTTACCCAATCGAGTTGGGCTGTTTTTT. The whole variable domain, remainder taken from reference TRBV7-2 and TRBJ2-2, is GAGVSQSPSNKVTEKGKDVELRCDPISGHTALYWYRQSLGQGLEFLIYFQGNSAPDKSGLPSDRFSAERTGGSVSTLTIQRTQQEDSAVYLCASSLPNRVGLFFGEGSRLTVL.

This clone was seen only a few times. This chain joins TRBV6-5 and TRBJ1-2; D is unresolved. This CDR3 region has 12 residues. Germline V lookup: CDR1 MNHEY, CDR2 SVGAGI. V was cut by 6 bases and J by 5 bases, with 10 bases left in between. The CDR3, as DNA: TGTGCCAGCAGGCCCCCGGGTTATGGCTACACCTTC. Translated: CASRPPGYGYTF.

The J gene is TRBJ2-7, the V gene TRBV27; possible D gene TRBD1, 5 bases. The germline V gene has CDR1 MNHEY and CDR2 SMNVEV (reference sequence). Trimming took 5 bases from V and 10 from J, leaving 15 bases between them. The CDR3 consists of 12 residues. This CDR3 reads CASSKNRNLQYF. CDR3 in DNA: TGTGCCAGCAGTAAGAACAGGAACCTACAGTACTTC.

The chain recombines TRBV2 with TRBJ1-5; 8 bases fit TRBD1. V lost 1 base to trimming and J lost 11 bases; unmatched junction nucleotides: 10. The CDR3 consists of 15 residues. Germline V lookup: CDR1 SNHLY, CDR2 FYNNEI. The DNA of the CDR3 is TGTGCCAGCAGTGAAGAACAGGGGGGAAAGCTGGCCCAGCATTTT. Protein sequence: CASSEEQGGKLAQHF. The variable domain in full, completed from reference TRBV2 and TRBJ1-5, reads EPEVTQTPSHQVTQMGQEVILRCVPISNHLYFYWYRQILGQKVEFLVSFYNNEISEKSEIFDDQFSVERPDGSNFTLKIRSTKLEDSAMYFCASSEEQGGKLAQHFGDGTRLSIL.

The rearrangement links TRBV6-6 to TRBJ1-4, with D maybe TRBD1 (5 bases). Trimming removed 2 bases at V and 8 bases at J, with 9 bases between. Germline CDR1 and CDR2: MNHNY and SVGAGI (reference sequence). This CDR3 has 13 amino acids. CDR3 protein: CASSYRGGEKLFF. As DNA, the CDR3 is TGTGCCAGCAGTTACAGGGGAGGGGAAAAACTGTTTTTT.

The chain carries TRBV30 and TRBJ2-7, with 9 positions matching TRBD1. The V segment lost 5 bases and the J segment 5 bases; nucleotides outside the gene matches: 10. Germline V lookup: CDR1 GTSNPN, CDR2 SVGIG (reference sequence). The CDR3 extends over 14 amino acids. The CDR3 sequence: CAWLGQGRGHEQYF. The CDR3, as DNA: TGTGCCTGGCTGGGACAGGGAAGAGGCCACGAGCAGTACTTC.